This TCR beta chain was identified during a study of T cells in Graves' hyperthyroidism and ophthalmopathy. TCR beta CDR3 regions were amplified from RNA. The HTBI primer set drove a first-round RT-PCR of the TCR CDR3. MiXCR was run by TCRdb on the multiplex PCR reads, yielding one entry per CDR3 protein. Of a few hundred thousand distinct CDR3 sequences in the sample, under 20% were seen once. Per germline, CDR1 DFQATT and CDR2 SNEGSKA (reference sequence). The CDR3 spans 14 residues. V shed 1 base and J shed 5 bases, with 14 bases lying between them. Sequencing input: blood. The clonotype comes from a woman between 18 and 30 years old with Graves' hyperthyroidism. The chain uses TRBV20-1 and TRBJ2-5, with D perhaps matching TRBD1 or TRBD2 (6 bases each). CDR3 coding DNA: TGCAGTGCTAGAGTTGACGGGGGCGGTGAGACCCAGTACTTC. Its protein product is CSARVDGGGETQYF.